The 17 T cell receptor beta chains given below trace back to one sample, sequenced in a study of cytomegalovirus exposure and HLA in healthy donors. Clones were sequenced by immunoSEQ multiplex PCR, and TCRdb holds only the in-frame ones, with some missing. The table lists 85,000 to 120,000 clones, about 95% of them singletons. Sequencing was performed on PBMCs. Receptor source: a young woman in good health and CMV-seronegative.

This chain connects TRBV11-2 to TRBJ2-3, with D uncertain. V shed 1 base and J shed 0 bases, with 2 bases lying between them. This CDR3 is 13 amino acids long. Germline V gene data show CDR1 as SGHAT and CDR2 as FQNNGV. The CDR3 sequence is CASSLASTDTQYF. The CDR3 DNA reads TGTGCCAGCAGCTTAGCTAGCACAGATACGCAGTATTTT.

This clone was seen once. The V call is TRBV9, the J call TRBJ2-2; the match to TRBD2 covers 7 bases. From germline, CDR1 is SGDLS and CDR2 YYNGEE. CDR3 length equals 17 residues. V was pared by 0 bases and J by 4 bases, with 9 bases of the junction left unmatched. The CDR3 here is CASSVAVGLVSTGELFF. The CDR3 DNA follows: TGTGCCAGCAGCGTAGCAGTTGGACTAGTGAGCACCGGGGAGCTGTTTTTT.

V usage is TRBV19 and J usage is TRBJ1-1; D call uncertain. Germline loops: CDR1 LNHDA, CDR2 SQIVND (reference sequence). The CDR3 extends over 15 amino acids. The germline V and J ends were trimmed by 5 bases and 3 bases, with 16 bases remaining between them. CDR3 nucleotide sequence: TGTGCCAGTAGTGCCAAAGTTACAGCACACACTGAAGCTTTCTTT. Amino acids: CASSAKVTAHTEAFF.

This rearrangement joins TRBV5-6 to TRBJ1-1; tentative D call: TRBD1 (6 bases). Per germline, CDR1 SGHDT and CDR2 YYEEEE. V was cut by 4 bases and J by 8 bases, with 18 bases left in between. CDR3 length equals 14 residues. CDR3 sequence (DNA): TGTGCCAGCAGCCGGCCCGGACAGAGGGCGGAAGCTTTCTTT. This sequence encodes CASSRPGQRAEAFF.

The chain links TRBV13 to TRBJ2-7; D is perhaps TRBD1 (5 bases). From germline, CDR1 is PRHDT and CDR2 FYEKMQ (reference sequence). This CDR3 contains 14 residues. Trimming took off 4 bases at V and 6 bases at J, with 16 bases between the two ends. The DNA for the CDR3 is TGTGCCAGCAGCTCCCACACGGAAGGGGCCGAGCAGTACTTC. It yields the protein CASSSHTEGAEQYF.

This clone was counted a single time. The gene calls are TRBV4-2 and TRBJ2-3, with D possibly TRBD2 on 5 matching bases. The CDR3 totals 15 residues. Per the germline V gene, CDR1 is LGHNA and CDR2 is YNFKEQ. Trimming took 0 bases from V and 3 from J, leaving 10 bases between them. DNA of the CDR3: TGTGCCAGCAGCCAAGATGTGACGGGGACAGATACGCAGTATTTT. It codes for CASSQDVTGTDTQYF.

The J gene is TRBJ2-1, the V gene TRBV9; D is unclear. Germline CDR1 reads SGDLS; CDR2 reads YYNGEE. The CDR3 covers 16 residues. Trimming stripped 2 bases from V and 0 bases from J, with 12 bases between. The CDR3 sequence is CASSVRSASSYNEQFF. The CDR3 DNA reads as TGTGCCAGCAGCGTCCGGAGCGCGAGCTCCTACAATGAGCAGTTCTTC.

The chain recombines TRBV5-4 with TRBJ2-3, with D uncertain. V was clipped by 2 bases and J by 5 bases, with 9 bases between them. CDR1 and CDR2 from the germline V gene are SGHNT and YYREEE (reference sequence). The CDR3 totals 13 residues. The chain's CDR3 is CASSLPVEDTQYF. Written as DNA, the CDR3 is TGTGCCAGCAGCTTACCCGTAGAAGATACGCAGTATTTT.

The chain is built from TRBV9 and TRBJ2-7; TRBD1 matches 8 bases. Germline V gene lookup returns CDR1 SGDLS and CDR2 YYNGEE. J was trimmed by 2 bases and V by 4 bases; bases with no gene match: 5. The CDR3 runs to 14 residues. The CDR3 DNA sequence: TGTGCCAGCAGCTCTGGGACAGGCCCCTACGAGCAGTACTTC. Residues: CASSSGTGPYEQYF.

The DNA for the CDR3 is TGTGCCAGCAGCTTAGCGGCGGGACAGGGGGGCTCTGGGGCCAACGTCCTGACTTTC. The encoded protein is CASSLAAGQGGSGANVLTF. This chain links TRBV7-9 with TRBJ2-6, with 11 bases identical to TRBD1. Germline CDR1 is SEHNR and CDR2 is FQNEAQ (reference sequence). V was pared by 0 bases and J by 0 bases, with 4 bases of the junction left unmatched. There are 19 residues in the CDR3.

V is TRBV7-3 and J is TRBJ1-3; TRBD1 aligns across 9 bases. Germline values: CDR1 SGHTA, CDR2 FQGTGA. J lost 7 bases, V lost 5 bases, and 3 bases had no gene match. This CDR3 spans 13 amino acids. DNA of the CDR3: TGTGCCAGCAGCCTCGGACAGGGGAACACCATATATTTT. Translation gives CASSLGQGNTIYF.

The chain joins TRBV5-1 to TRBJ2-5, with a weak D call TRBD1 (5 bases). CDR3 length equals 16 residues. Trimming removed 0 bases from V and 1 base from J, with 13 bases in between. The V gene's germline CDR1 is SGHRS and CDR2 YFSETQ. CDR3 DNA: TGCGCCAGCAGCTTGGGTCCCCAGGGATTCCAAGAGACCCAGTACTTC. Translating it yields CASSLGPQGFQETQYF.

The chain combines TRBV7-2 with TRBJ1-5; D possibly corresponds to TRBD1 (5 bases). The CDR3 runs to 12 residues. V lost 4 bases to trimming and J lost 8 bases, with 9 bases between them. Germline CDR1 reads SGHTA; CDR2 reads FQGNSA. The CDR3 DNA is TGTGCCAGCAGCTACCAGGGTAAGCCCCAGCATTTT. Its protein product is CASSYQGKPQHF. Looking up the rest from reference TRBV7-2 and TRBJ1-5 gives the full variable domain: GAGVSQSPSNKVTEKGKDVELRCDPISGHTALYWYRQSLGQGLEFLIYFQGNSAPDKSGLPSDRFSAERTGGSVSTLTIQRTQQEDSAVYLCASSYQGKPQHFGDGTRLSIL.

The chain recombines TRBV30 with TRBJ2-2; 9 bases fit TRBD2. CDR3 size: 17 residues. The J segment lost 4 bases and the V segment lost 4 bases, leaving 13 bases of the junction unmatched. The V gene's germline CDR1 is GTSNPN and CDR2 SVGIG (reference sequence). This CDR3 reads CAWTGGWASGITGELFF. CDR3 coding DNA: TGTGCCTGGACCGGGGGGTGGGCTAGCGGGATCACCGGGGAGCTGTTTTTT. The full variable domain, its missing parts supplied by reference TRBV30 and TRBJ2-2, is SQTIHQWPATLVQPVGSPLSLECTVEGTSNPNLYWYRQAAGRGLQLLFYSVGIGQISSEVPQNLSASRPQDRQFILSSKKLLLSDSGFYLCAWTGGWASGITGELFFGEGSRLTVL.

The J gene is TRBJ1-5, the V gene TRBV27, with D tentatively TRBD1 (5 bases). The CDR3 is 16 amino acids. V dropped 5 bases and J dropped 1 base, with 15 bases sitting between them. Germline lookup yields CDR1 MNHEY and CDR2 SMNVEV (reference sequence). CDR3 nucleotide sequence: TGTGCCAGCAGTAGCAGACAGTCCGGGAGCAATCAGCCCCAGCATTTT. As protein: CASSSRQSGSNQPQHF.

The chain recombines TRBV6-6 with TRBJ1-1; maybe TRBD1 (6 bases). The ends were cut back, 5 bases at V and 1 base at J, with 11 bases in the middle. CDR3 length: 14 amino acids. Germline V CDR1 and CDR2: MNHNY, SVGAGI (reference sequence). The CDR3 spells CASSGGEGNTEAFF. The DNA for the CDR3 is TGTGCCAGCAGTGGGGGCGAGGGGAACACTGAAGCTTTCTTT.

The V gene is TRBV13, the J gene TRBJ2-1; unclear D gene. This CDR3 contains 13 residues. Trimming pared 0 bases from V and 7 bases from J, leaving 7 bases between. Looked up from germline, CDR1 is PRHDT and CDR2 is FYEKMQ (reference sequence). The CDR3 spells CASSLGLTNEQFF. DNA for the CDR3: TGTGCCAGCAGCTTAGGGCTGACAAATGAGCAGTTCTTC.